Included here is one TCR beta chain sequence, with context. These data originate in a study of blood T cell repertoires in COVID-19. Study-level information: Material from acute and convalescent COVID-19 was sourced from the United States, Italy and Spain.

Here immunoSEQ multiplex PCR was the method, and the copy in TCRdb shows in-frame clones only, minus some. The table lists about 210,000 clones, about four fifths of them singletons. Germline V gene data show CDR1 as SGDLS and CDR2 as YYNGEE. CDR3 size: 13 residues. Trimming stripped 0 bases from V and 4 bases from J, with 6 bases between. Material: peripheral blood. The chain links TRBV9 to TRBJ2-3; D gene unclear. The TCR comes from a woman between 35 and 50 years old with active or convalescent COVID-19. DNA for the CDR3: TGTGCCAGCAGCGTAGACAGTCCAGATACGCAGTATTTT. This sequence encodes CASSVDSPDTQYF.